The 26 T cell receptor beta chains given below trace back to one sample, sequenced in a study of blood T cell repertoires in COVID-19. The repertoire was sequenced with immunoSEQ multiplex PCR; TCRdb's copy has only in-frame clones and lacks some. Of a few hundred thousand clones listed, about 85% are singletons. The source material was peripheral blood. The receptor set was obtained from a human donor with COVID-19, enrolled during active disease. The donor label of this sample is uncertain.

This chain joins TRBV3-1 (or the pseudogene TRBV3-2) and TRBJ2-7; TRBD2 matches 9 bases. The CDR3 runs to 15 residues. J was trimmed by 0 bases and V by 6 bases; bases with no gene match: 6. Per the germline V gene, CDR1 is LGHDT and CDR2 is YNNKEL (reference sequence). The CDR3 sequence: CASSPLAGSSYEQYF. The CDR3 DNA follows: TGTGCCAGCAGTCCGCTAGCGGGATCCTCCTACGAGCAGTACTTC.

This chain uses TRBV27 with TRBJ2-1, with D possibly being TRBD2 (5 bases). The CDR3 totals 13 residues. V was cut by 2 bases and J by 10 bases, with 12 bases left in between. The V gene's germline CDR1 is MNHEY and CDR2 SMNVEV (reference sequence). CDR3 protein: CASSLAGRGEQFF. The DNA for the CDR3 is TGTGCCAGCAGTTTAGCCGGGCGAGGGGAGCAGTTCTTC.

The J gene is TRBJ1-1, the V gene TRBV2; weak D call: TRBD1 (5 bases). With 6 bases removed from V and 7 bases from J, the gap between germline ends came to 12 bases. The CDR3 consists of 12 residues. Germline CDR1 is SNHLY and CDR2 is FYNNEI. CDR3 nucleotides: TGTGCCAGCAGCGTGACAGTAAATGAAGCTTTCTTT. Encoded protein: CASSVTVNEAFF.

In this sample, this clone turned up once. The chain carries TRBV7-2 and TRBJ1-5; TRBD1 matches 9 bases. CDR3 length: 15 residues. The germline V gene has CDR1 SGHTA and CDR2 FQGNSA. The trim removed 0 bases at V and 6 bases at J, leaving 3 bases unmatched. Written as DNA, the CDR3 is TGTGCCAGCAGCTTAGCCACAGGGGGCCGTCAGCCCCAGCATTTT. It codes for CASSLATGGRQPQHF.

This chain connects TRBV21-1 to TRBJ1-1. TRBV21-1 represents a pseudogene. The CDR3 runs to 15 residues. CDR3 DNA: TGTGCCAGCAGCCCGCGGGCCCGGGAGAACACTGAAGCTTTCTTT. This translates into CASSPRARENTEAFF.

V usage is TRBV30 and J usage is TRBJ1-6; no firm D call. Trimming stripped 4 bases from V and 7 bases from J, with 11 bases between. Germline CDR1 is GTSNPN and CDR2 is SVGIG (reference sequence). The CDR3 covers 13 residues. The chain's CDR3 is CAWTAGLNSPLHF. DNA of the CDR3: TGTGCCTGGACGGCAGGCCTAAATTCACCCCTCCACTTT.

This rearrangement joins TRBV7-9 to TRBJ1-1, with 9 bases lining up with TRBD1. CDR3 length equals 15 residues. Germline values: CDR1 SEHNR, CDR2 FQNEAQ (reference sequence). Trimming at V came to 6 bases and at J to 1 base, leaving 6 bases not matched to a gene. CDR3 in DNA: TGTGCCAGCAGACATGACAGGGGGGCGAACACTGAAGCTTTCTTT. As protein: CASRHDRGANTEAFF. Combining the CDR3 with reference TRBV7-9 and TRBJ1-1 gives the whole variable domain DTGVSQNPRHKITKRGQNVTFRCDPISEHNRLYWYRQTLGQGPEFLTYFQNEAQLEKSRLLSDRFSAERPKGSFSTLEIQRTEQGDSAMYLCASRHDRGANTEAFFGQGTRLTVV.

The J gene is TRBJ2-1, the V gene TRBV5-6; 7 nucleotides align to TRBD2. The trim removed 4 bases at V and 2 bases at J, leaving 6 bases unmatched. This CDR3 spans 15 amino acids. The germline V gene has CDR1 SGHDT and CDR2 YYEEEE. The chain's CDR3 is CASSLVSGPYNEQFF. CDR3 sequence (DNA): TGTGCCAGCAGCCTCGTTAGCGGGCCCTACAATGAGCAGTTCTTC.

The gene calls are TRBV5-1 and TRBJ1-5, with D maybe TRBD1 (6 bases). The CDR3 spans 13 residues. The V end lost 1 base, the J end lost 5 bases, and 7 bases lay between the germline ends. CDR1 SGHRS and CDR2 YFSETQ come from the germline V gene. The CDR3 spells CASSLYRDQPQHF. DNA of the CDR3: TGCGCCAGCAGCTTGTACAGGGATCAGCCCCAGCATTTT.

This rearrangement joins TRBV7-2 to TRBJ2-3; D not certain. CDR1 and CDR2 from the germline V gene are SGHTA and FQGNSA. V lost 5 bases to trimming and J lost 3 bases, with 12 bases between them. This CDR3 is built from 14 residues. The CDR3 loop reads CASSLDAATDTQYF. CDR3 coding DNA: TGTGCCAGCAGCCTCGATGCGGCTACAGATACGCAGTATTTT.

J is TRBJ2-3 and V is TRBV7-8; the D gene is possibly TRBD1 (6 bases). V shed 1 base and J shed 0 bases, with 11 bases lying between them. The CDR3 contains 16 residues. The germline V gene encodes CDR1 SGHVS and CDR2 FQNEAQ. CDR3 loop: CASSLGAGASTDTQYF. The CDR3, as DNA: TGTGCCAGCAGCTTAGGGGCAGGGGCAAGCACAGATACGCAGTATTTT.

This chain joins TRBV30 and TRBJ2-4, with 7 bases matching TRBD1. The germline CDR1 and CDR2 sequences are GTSNPN and SVGIG (reference sequence). There are 14 residues in the CDR3. Germline trimming cut 4 bases from V and 6 bases from J; bases unmatched to any gene: 9. CDR3 sequence (DNA): TGTGCCTGGACCGGGACAGCCAGAGGAAACATTCAGTACTTC. It yields the protein CAWTGTARGNIQYF.

The CDR3 coding sequence is TGCAGTGCTAGTAAATCGGGGAGTGGCTATGGCTACACCTTC. Amino acids: CSASKSGSGYGYTF. This chain links TRBV20-1 with TRBJ1-2, with D unresolved. Germline V gene lookup returns CDR1 DFQATT and CDR2 SNEGSKA (reference sequence). V dropped 3 bases and J dropped 4 bases, with 15 bases sitting between them. The CDR3 spans 14 residues.

The rearrangement uses TRBV11-3 and TRBJ2-1; D call uncertain. The CDR3 is 16 amino acids. Germline CDR1 SGHNT, CDR2 YENEEA. Trimming removed 5 bases from V and 0 bases from J, with 14 bases in between. CDR3 sequence (DNA): TGTGCCAGCAGCCTCCGAGGAAGGAGCTCCTACAATGAGCAGTTCTTC. Residues: CASSLRGRSSYNEQFF. The whole variable domain, filled in from reference TRBV11-3 and TRBJ2-1, reads EAGVVQSPRYKIIEKKQPVAFWCNPISGHNTLYWYLQNLGQGPELLIRYENEEAVDDSQLPKDRFSAERLKGVDSTLKIQPAELGDSAVYLCASSLRGRSSYNEQFFGPGTRLTVL.

The V and J genes are TRBV18 and TRBJ2-5; the match to TRBD2 covers 12 bases. This CDR3 comprises 14 residues. V lost 4 bases and J lost 4; bases outside the gene matches: 1. Germline CDR1 KGHSH, CDR2 LQKENI. The DNA for the CDR3 is TGTGCCAGCTCACTGGGACTAGCGGGAGAGACCCAGTACTTC. Its protein is CASSLGLAGETQYF.

A note on this clone: This sample includes further DNA sequences coding for the same CDR3. The chain carries TRBV7-3 and TRBJ2-3; D unresolved. V lost 5 bases and J lost 0, with 6 bases in between. This CDR3 has 13 amino acids. Germline V gene data show CDR1 as SGHTA and CDR2 as FQGTGA. CDR3 in DNA: TGTGCCAGCAGCCTCCCCAGCACAGATACGCAGTATTTT. Translating it yields CASSLPSTDTQYF.

The chain joins TRBV29-1 to TRBJ2-7; 8 nucleotides match TRBD2. Germline V CDR1 and CDR2: SQVTM, ANQGSEA. This CDR3 has 13 amino acids. Trimming removed 2 bases from V and 2 bases from J; junction bases left unmatched: 2. CDR3 sequence (DNA): TGCAGCGTTGAACCGGGGGGGACCTACGAGCAGTACTTC. Amino acid sequence: CSVEPGGTYEQYF.

The chain employs TRBV19 and TRBJ1-5; the match to TRBD1 covers 8 bases. This CDR3 is 17 amino acids long. CDR1 and CDR2 (germline): LNHDA, SQIVND (reference sequence). V lost 2 bases, J lost 6 bases, and 12 bases stayed unmatched. This CDR3 is CASSIPPGTGGGQPQHF. CDR3 DNA sequence: TGTGCCAGTAGTATACCTCCCGGGACAGGAGGAGGTCAGCCCCAGCATTTT.

The rearrangement joins TRBV9 to TRBJ2-1; 7 bases are a match to TRBD1. V dropped 0 bases and J dropped 7; count of bases not matched to a gene: 7. Germline V CDR1 and CDR2: SGDLS, YYNGEE. The CDR3 runs 15 residues. In DNA form, the CDR3 reads TGTGCCAGCAGCGTAGGGGGGACAGCTAGTAATGAGCAGTTCTTC. It translates to CASSVGGTASNEQFF.

This clone turned up a few times. The gene calls are TRBV28 and TRBJ1-4; 7 nucleotides line up with TRBD1. J was trimmed by 5 bases and V by 4 bases; bases with no gene match: 10. This CDR3 spans 16 amino acids. Germline V gene lookup returns CDR1 MDHEN and CDR2 SYDVKM. The chain's CDR3 is CASSSVSGGMNEKLFF. CDR3 nucleotides: TGTGCCAGCAGTTCAGTTTCAGGGGGGATGAATGAAAAACTGTTTTTT.

J is TRBJ1-1 and V is TRBV14; D is unclear. Deletions cut 4 bases from V and 3 bases from J, with 9 bases between. CDR3 length: 13 amino acids. CDR1 is SGHDN, CDR2 FVKESK, per germline. CDR3 region: CASSRWEDTEAFF. The DNA for the CDR3 is TGTGCCAGCAGCCGTTGGGAGGACACTGAAGCTTTCTTT.

The chain has TRBV7-2 and TRBJ2-2; no reliable D call. In germline, CDR1 is SGHTA, CDR2 FQGNSA. Trimming stripped 9 bases from V and 5 bases from J, with 4 bases between. The CDR3 is 10 residues long. The CDR3 sequence is CASPTGELFF. The DNA for the CDR3 is TGTGCCAGTCCGACCGGGGAGCTGTTTTTT.

With regard to this clone: This same CDR3 is encoded by further DNA sequences in the sample. This rearrangement joins TRBV19 to TRBJ1-1, with TRBD1 matching 10 bases. CDR1 is LNHDA and CDR2 is SQIVND in the germline V gene (reference sequence). The length of the CDR3 is 14 residues. V dropped 4 bases and J dropped 4; count of bases not matched to a gene: 3. The CDR3, as DNA: TGTGCCAGTAGTACGACAGGGGGCGGCACTGAAGCTTTCTTT. Encoded protein: CASSTTGGGTEAFF.

The gene calls are TRBV29-1 and TRBJ2-2; 9 positions agree with TRBD1. The V gene's germline CDR1 is SQVTM and CDR2 ANQGSEA. The CDR3 consists of 13 residues. The CDR3 DNA reads as TGCACTGTTGTACAGGGGGCCCACGGGGAGCTGTTTTTT. This codes for CTVVQGAHGELFF.

This clone was observed once. V usage is TRBV10-2 and J usage is TRBJ1-2; TRBD1 agrees at 8 bases. From germline, CDR1 is WSHSY and CDR2 SAAADI. CDR3 length: 13 amino acids. J lost 6 bases, V lost 9 bases, and 9 bases had no gene match. CDR3 coding DNA: TGCGCCAGTAGAATGGACAGGGAGGATGGCTACACCTTC. Translation gives CASRMDREDGYTF.

The rearrangement joins TRBV9 to TRBJ2-2; perhaps TRBD1 as D (5 bases). The CDR3 has 17 residues. Germline values: CDR1 SGDLS, CDR2 YYNGEE. V shed 3 bases and J shed 3 bases, with 18 bases lying between them. DNA for the CDR3: TGTGCCAGCAGCGGAGGACACAAACTTTCCTACACCGGGGAGCTGTTTTTT. It translates to CASSGGHKLSYTGELFF.